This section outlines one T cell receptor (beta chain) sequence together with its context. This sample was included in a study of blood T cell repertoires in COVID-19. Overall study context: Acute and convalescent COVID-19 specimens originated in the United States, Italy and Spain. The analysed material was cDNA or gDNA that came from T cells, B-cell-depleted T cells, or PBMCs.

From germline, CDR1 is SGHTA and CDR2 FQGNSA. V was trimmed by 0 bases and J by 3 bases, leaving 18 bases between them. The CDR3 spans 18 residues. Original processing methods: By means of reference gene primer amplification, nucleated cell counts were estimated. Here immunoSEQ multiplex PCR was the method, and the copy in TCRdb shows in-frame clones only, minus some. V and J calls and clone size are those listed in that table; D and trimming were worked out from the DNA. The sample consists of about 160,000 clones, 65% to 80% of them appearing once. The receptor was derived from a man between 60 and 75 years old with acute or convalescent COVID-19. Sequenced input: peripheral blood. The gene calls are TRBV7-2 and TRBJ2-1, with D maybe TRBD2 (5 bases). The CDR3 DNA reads TGTGCCAGCAGCTTAGCGGATGGAGTTGAGGGTCTCTACAATGAGCAGTTCTTC. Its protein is CASSLADGVEGLYNEQFF.